This T cell receptor beta chain was sequenced during a study of CD8 T cells in Susac syndrome. In the multiple sclerosis control group, patients were treatment-naive and had stable or active relapsing-remitting disease. Random hexamers were used to reverse transcribe about 0.5 to 1 ug of RNA. Amplification of TCR beta CDR3 by immunoSEQ multiplex PCR spanned 54 Vbeta and 13 Jbeta. TCRdb fed the immunoSEQ multiplex PCR reads into MiXCR, producing one record per CDR3 protein. The sample lists 170,000 or so distinct CDR3 sequences, roughly 92% occurring once. Germline V gene lookup returns CDR1 GTSNPN and CDR2 SVGIG (reference sequence). This CDR3 region has 15 residues. Study conclusions and caveats: The number of individuals included in the study's TCR sequencing and HLA analysis was acknowledged as relatively small.

In the case of this clonotype: Its cognate antigen is unknown. Sequence at one end of the junction differs from germline and may be a read error.

The source is a human donor with multiple sclerosis. The sample consisted of CD4+ T cells from PBMCs. This chain links TRBV30 with TRBJ2-6, with 7 positions matching TRBD1. CDR3 sequence (DNA): TGTGCCTGCATGAGACAGGGTGCTGGGGCCAACGTCCCGACTTTC. Translating it yields CACMRQGAGANVPTF.